Each of the 32 T cell receptor beta chains below was sequenced from the same sample in a study of PD-1 blockade in classical Hodgkin lymphoma. As to time point: cycle 4 day 1 (C4D1), after six to seven weeks of nivolumab. There was relapse after autologous stem cell transplantation in every patient, and there was variation in brentuximab vedotin exposure. Negative selection with magnets was how CD8+ T cells were isolated from the thawed PBMCs. Assay: immunoSEQ multiplex PCR; the TCRdb copy retains only in-frame clones and omits some. The table shows some 14,000 clones, with about nine tenths occurring only once. Sequenced material: CD8+ T cells from blood, taken before the fourth cycle of nivolumab. These receptors were taken from a human donor with classical Hodgkin lymphoma.

The V gene is TRBV27, the J gene TRBJ2-5, with D perhaps given as TRBD1 or TRBD2 (5 bases each). This CDR3 has 14 residues. Germline V gene sequence: CDR1 MNHEY, CDR2 SMNVEV (reference sequence). The V and J ends lost 5 bases and 4 bases respectively, with 14 bases between them. For the CDR3, the DNA is TGTGCCAGCAGTCCGGTCCCTGGGGGAGAGACCCAGTACTTC. Translated, it gives CASSPVPGGETQYF.

This chain links TRBV6-5 with TRBJ2-7, with TRBD1 as a possible D gene (5 bases). Germline V CDR1 and CDR2: MNHEY, SVGAGI. Deletions cut 2 bases from V and 2 bases from J, with 10 bases between. The CDR3 has 14 residues. The CDR3 sequence: CASSYARQTYEQYF. CDR3 bases: TGTGCCAGCAGTTACGCCAGACAGACCTACGAGCAGTACTTC.

This chain joins TRBV27 and TRBJ2-7; 7 bases map to TRBD2. CDR3 size: 15 residues. The germline V gene has CDR1 MNHEY and CDR2 SMNVEV (reference sequence). V shed 8 bases and J 4 bases; nucleotides not matched to a gene: 14. The CDR3 sequence is CASGPTREGKYEQYF. The CDR3 coding sequence is TGTGCCAGCGGACCCACGAGGGAGGGGAAATACGAGCAGTACTTC.

The chain combines TRBV6-4 with TRBJ2-1, with 9 nucleotides matching TRBD2. The CDR3 covers 15 residues. With V trimmed by 5 bases and J by 2 bases, 4 bases remained unmatched. Germline CDR1 and CDR2: MRHNA and SNTAGT. This chain's CDR3 is CASSPLAGTYNEQFF. The CDR3 DNA is TGTGCCAGCAGTCCCCTAGCGGGAACCTACAATGAGCAGTTCTTC.

The chain uses TRBV28 and TRBJ2-5; unclear D gene. V lost 1 base and J 3 bases, leaving 6 bases between the germline ends. The CDR3 covers 13 residues. CDR1 and CDR2 from the germline V gene are MDHEN and SYDVKM. This chain's CDR3 is CASSLFRKETQYF. CDR3 coding DNA: TGTGCCAGCAGTTTATTCAGGAAAGAGACCCAGTACTTC.

This sequence joins TRBV7-9 and TRBJ2-5; D is unclear. Between the trimmed V and J ends, which lost 2 bases and 2 bases, there was a span of 15 bases. The germline V gene encodes CDR1 SEHNR and CDR2 FQNEAQ (reference sequence). CDR3 length: 16 residues. CDR3 region: CASSLLTEKAQETQYF. In DNA, the CDR3 is TGTGCCAGCAGCTTATTAACAGAAAAAGCTCAAGAGACCCAGTACTTC. Using reference TRBV7-9 and TRBJ2-5 for the parts outside the CDR3, the full variable domain is DTGVSQNPRHKITKRGQNVTFRCDPISEHNRLYWYRQTLGQGPEFLTYFQNEAQLEKSRLLSDRFSAERPKGSFSTLEIQRTEQGDSAMYLCASSLLTEKAQETQYFGPGTRLLVL.

This chain joins TRBV2 and TRBJ2-7; D possibly matches TRBD1 or TRBD2 (6 bases each). Germline values: CDR1 SNHLY, CDR2 FYNNEI. The CDR3 is 13 amino acids. V was pared by 5 bases and J by 2 bases, with 10 bases between. CDR3 in amino acids: CASSSGAPYEQYF. The CDR3 nucleotides are TGTGCCAGCAGTTCGGGGGCGCCCTACGAGCAGTACTTC.

In this sample, this clone turned up a few times. This rearrangement joins TRBV6-6 to TRBJ2-1; 14 bases match TRBD2. J lost 6 bases, V lost 5 bases, and 3 bases had no gene match. The CDR3 contains 15 residues. In germline, CDR1 is MNHNY, CDR2 SVGAGI (reference sequence). Here the CDR3 reads CASSATSGRANEQFF. CDR3 nucleotides: TGTGCCAGCAGTGCGACTAGCGGGAGGGCCAATGAGCAGTTCTTC.

This chain links TRBV4-1 with TRBJ2-1; 7 bases agree with TRBD2. Germline trimming cut 4 bases from V and 3 bases from J; bases unmatched to any gene: 9. Germline V lookup: CDR1 MGHRA, CDR2 YSYEKL. The CDR3 spans 16 residues. CDR3: CASSPPRAGIYNEQFF. The CDR3 DNA is TGCGCCAGCAGCCCCCCGCGAGCGGGGATCTACAATGAGCAGTTCTTC.

The chain links TRBV9 to TRBJ2-1, with no clear D. The CDR3 is made up of 15 amino acids. Germline CDR1 reads SGDLS; CDR2 reads YYNGEE. The germline V and J ends were trimmed by 0 bases and 6 bases, with 13 bases remaining between them. The DNA of the CDR3 is TGTGCCAGCAGCGTAGCTACGAGGAGCGCCAATGAGCAGTTCTTC. Protein sequence: CASSVATRSANEQFF.

The chain has TRBV7-9 and TRBJ2-7; TRBD1 agrees at 8 bases. V was pared by 4 bases and J by 1 base, with 9 bases of the junction left unmatched. This CDR3 spans 16 amino acids. The germline gives CDR1 SEHNR, CDR2 FQNEAQ (reference sequence). The CDR3 sequence is CASSWTFGQGSYEQYF. CDR3 sequence (DNA): TGTGCCAGCAGCTGGACTTTCGGACAGGGATCCTACGAGCAGTACTTC.

This chain uses TRBV27 with TRBJ2-3; D perhaps matches TRBD2 (7 bases). The CDR3 runs 14 residues. Trimming took 3 bases from V and 7 from J, leaving 14 bases between them. The germline V gene has CDR1 MNHEY and CDR2 SMNVEV (reference sequence). CDR3 amino acids: CASSLGGAEHTQYF. In nucleotides, the CDR3 is TGTGCCAGCAGTTTGGGGGGGGCCGAGCATACGCAGTATTTT.

This clone was seen only once. The V gene is TRBV27, the J gene TRBJ1-2, with 7 bases aligning to TRBD1. The germline V gene has CDR1 MNHEY and CDR2 SMNVEV (reference sequence). The CDR3 sequence is 13 residues long. V was pared by 3 bases and J by 4 bases, with 2 bases of the junction left unmatched. The CDR3 here is CASSFGTAYGYTF. The CDR3, as DNA: TGTGCCAGCAGTTTCGGGACAGCCTATGGCTACACCTTC.

This chain joins TRBV27 and TRBJ2-6; perhaps TRBD1 as D (5 bases). CDR1 is MNHEY, CDR2 SMNVEV, per germline (reference sequence). V shed 2 bases and J shed 1 base, with 12 bases lying between them. CDR3 size: 17 residues. The DNA for the CDR3 is TGTGCCAGCAGTTTAGTCTTAGGGGCTTCTGGGGCCAACGTCCTGACTTTC. Its protein product is CASSLVLGASGANVLTF.

V usage is TRBV28 and J usage is TRBJ2-3; 11 bases agree with TRBD2. Trimming cost V 6 bases and J 4 bases; bases outside gene matches: 9. The CDR3 is 16 amino acids. Germline values: CDR1 MDHEN, CDR2 SYDVKM. CDR3 DNA: TGTGCCAGCAGCCAACTAGCGGGAGTTGAGGCAGATACGCAGTATTTT. It specifies CASSQLAGVEADTQYF.

The gene calls are TRBV29-1 and TRBJ2-1, with TRBD2 matching over 12 bases. This CDR3 spans 13 amino acids. Germline CDR1 reads SQVTM; CDR2 reads ANQGSEA. V lost 7 bases to trimming and J lost 5 bases; unmatched junction nucleotides: 3. The DNA of the CDR3 is TGCAGCGAACTAGCGGGGGGCGACAATGAGCAGTTCTTC. It specifies CSELAGGDNEQFF.

The rearrangement joins TRBV13 to TRBJ2-7; possibly TRBD1 for D (5 bases). V was pared by 5 bases and J by 2 bases, with 16 bases between. This CDR3 is built from 15 residues. Germline-derived CDR1 and CDR2 are PRHDT and FYEKMQ (reference sequence). For the CDR3, the DNA is TGTGCCAGCAGCCACCTGACAGACCCACCCTACGAGCAGTACTTC. Translated, it gives CASSHLTDPPYEQYF.

The V call is TRBV5-1, the J call TRBJ2-7; D gene uncertain. CDR3 length equals 15 residues. Trimming took off 0 bases at V and 3 bases at J, with 13 bases between the two ends. CDR1 and CDR2 (germline): SGHRS, YFSETQ. CDR3 DNA: TGCGCCAGCAGCTTGGGTGACATTACGGTCTACGAGCAGTACTTC. It yields the protein CASSLGDITVYEQYF.

This clone was observed a handful of times. The rearrangement joins TRBV20-1 to TRBJ2-1, with D possibly being TRBD1 (5 bases). The CDR3 is 11 amino acids. The germline CDR1 and CDR2 sequences are DFQATT and SNEGSKA (reference sequence). Deletions cut 6 bases from V and 8 bases from J, with 11 bases between. The CDR3 DNA reads TGCAGTGCCAAAGACAGATATGAGCAGTTCTTC. Its translation: CSAKDRYEQFF.

V usage is TRBV27 and J usage is TRBJ2-7; the match to TRBD1 covers 9 bases. The junction had 10 bases not matched to a gene; V was cut back by 5 bases and J by 2 bases. Germline V lookup: CDR1 MNHEY, CDR2 SMNVEV (reference sequence). This CDR3 has 16 residues. The CDR3 is CASSPIWDRVAYEQYF. In DNA form, the CDR3 reads TGTGCCAGCAGTCCAATTTGGGACAGGGTGGCCTACGAGCAGTACTTC.

The chain carries TRBV19 and TRBJ1-5; no clear D. Trimming removed 5 bases from V and 0 bases from J, with 11 bases in between. This CDR3 comprises 15 residues. Germline CDR1 LNHDA, CDR2 SQIVND (reference sequence). CDR3 DNA sequence: TGTGCCAGTAGTCCCTCCGGATATAGCAATCAGCCCCAGCATTTT. Amino acids: CASSPSGYSNQPQHF.

This chain uses TRBV2 with TRBJ2-2, with D perhaps matching TRBD2 (6 bases). Germline V CDR1 and CDR2: SNHLY, FYNNEI. Trimming left V 7 bases short and J 5 bases short, with 11 bases between. The CDR3 loop spans 13 amino acids. The CDR3 bases are TGTGCCAGCATTGTCGGGGGTACCGGGGAGCTGTTTTTT. It encodes CASIVGGTGELFF.

The rearrangement links TRBV7-8 to TRBJ1-2, with a weak D call TRBD1 (6 bases). The CDR3 runs 14 residues. The germline CDR1 and CDR2 sequences are SGHVS and FQNEAQ. Trimming took 1 base from V and 2 from J, leaving 8 bases between them. The CDR3 here is CASSLVGGNYGYTF. DNA for the CDR3: TGTGCCAGCAGCTTAGTAGGGGGGAACTATGGCTACACCTTC.

This clone was seen once. At one of its ends the junction is not consistent with the germline gene, which may arise from a read error. V and J are TRBV7-4 and TRBJ2-7, with D tentatively TRBD1 (6 bases). The CDR3 totals 16 residues. Germline CDR1 and CDR2: SGHVT and SQSDAQ. As DNA, the CDR3 is TGTGCCAGCAGTTTAGCGCCACGAGGGGACACCTACGAGCAGTACTTC. This translates into CASSLAPRGDTYEQYF.

The rearrangement links TRBV27 to TRBJ2-1; 11 bases are shared with TRBD2. V gave up 3 bases and J gave up 1 base; unmatched junction bases: 8. The CDR3 runs to 18 residues. Germline CDR1 is MNHEY and CDR2 is SMNVEV (reference sequence). The CDR3 region has the DNA TGTGCCAGCAGTTTTAGACTAGCGGGATCGGGTTCCTACAATGAGCAGTTCTTC. It specifies CASSFRLAGSGSYNEQFF.

V gene TRBV9 combines with J gene TRBJ1-6; 8 nucleotides line up with TRBD1. The V segment lost 1 base and the J segment 10 bases; nucleotides outside the gene matches: 10. The germline gives CDR1 SGDLS, CDR2 YYNGEE. CDR3 size: 16 residues. The CDR3 reads CASSVLPVTGESPLHF. CDR3 bases: TGTGCCAGCAGCGTACTCCCAGTGACAGGGGAATCACCCCTCCACTTT.

This chain connects TRBV27 to TRBJ2-7, with D perhaps matching TRBD1 or TRBD2 (6 bases each). Germline V gives CDR1 MNHEY, CDR2 SMNVEV (reference sequence). The V end was cut by 7 bases, the J end by 3 bases, with 22 bases between. CDR3 size: 16 residues. CDR3 nucleotides: TGTGCCAGCACCCAAGGGGGGAGAGTACCTTTCTACGAGCAGTACTTC. This sequence encodes CASTQGGRVPFYEQYF.

This sequence joins TRBV18 and TRBJ2-3; 9 bases are shared with TRBD2. Germline V gives CDR1 KGHSH, CDR2 LQKENI. CDR3 length: 15 amino acids. J lost 4 bases, V lost 3 bases, and 5 bases had no gene match. The CDR3: CASSPGTSRADTQYF. In nucleotides, the CDR3 is TGTGCCAGCTCACCCGGGACTAGCAGGGCAGATACGCAGTATTTT.

The genes are TRBV5-6 and TRBJ2-7; D may be TRBD1 or TRBD2 (5 bases each). Looked up from germline, CDR1 is SGHDT and CDR2 is YYEEEE. This CDR3 contains 14 residues. V lost 3 bases, J lost 1 base, and 11 bases lay in between. The CDR3 spells CASSYRDLSYEQYF. CDR3 in DNA: TGTGCCAGCAGCTACCGGGACCTTTCCTACGAGCAGTACTTC.

The chain is built from TRBV13 and TRBJ1-3, with TRBD1 identical over 7 bases. The CDR3 spans 20 residues. Trimming at V came to 5 bases and at J to 0 bases, leaving 19 bases not matched to a gene. The germline CDR1 and CDR2 sequences are PRHDT and FYEKMQ (reference sequence). As DNA, the CDR3 is TGTGCCAGCAGCCTTCTTACCCCTGGAGGGGACAGCCACTCTGGAAACACCATATATTTT. Translating gives CASSLLTPGGDSHSGNTIYF. Looking up the rest from reference TRBV13 and TRBJ1-3 gives the full variable domain: AAGVIQSPRHLIKEKRETATLKCYPIPRHDTVYWYQQGPGQDPQFLISFYEKMQSDKGSIPDRFSAQQFSDYHSELNMSSLELGDSALYFCASSLLTPGGDSHSGNTIYFGEGSWLTVV.

The rearrangement links TRBV28 to TRBJ2-5; 8 bases are shared with TRBD2. Per germline, CDR1 MDHEN and CDR2 SYDVKM. There are 16 residues in the CDR3. V lost 4 bases and J lost 0; bases outside the gene matches: 7. The CDR3 sequence: CASSSLTSAYQETQYF. For the CDR3, the DNA is TGTGCCAGCAGTTCACTGACTAGCGCCTACCAAGAGACCCAGTACTTC.

This clone was counted a few times. The chain joins TRBV7-6 to TRBJ1-1; a possible D gene is TRBD1 (5 bases). The germline V and J ends were trimmed by 5 bases and 8 bases, with 12 bases remaining between them. Germline V lookup: CDR1 SGHVS, CDR2 FNYEAQ. This CDR3 has 12 residues. CDR3 amino acids: CASSPGTNEAFF. CDR3 DNA: TGTGCCAGCAGCCCCGGGACGAACGAAGCTTTCTTT.